This T cell receptor beta chain was identified in a study of OX40 agonist ivuxolimab in advanced cancers. Study at large: At around 83% male, the cohort had a mean age of about 60 years, ranging from 23 to 79.

Repertoires were generated with immunoSEQ multiplex PCR, while TCRdb's copy carries only in-frame clones and drops some. The sample consists of approximately 89,000 clones, about nine tenths of them appearing once. The V gene end was trimmed by 3 bases and the J gene end by 6 bases; junction bases not matched to a gene: 14. CDR1 is SNHLY, CDR2 FYNNEI, per germline. This CDR3 region has 17 residues. The timepoints at which blood was sampled were baseline, cycle 4 day 1, and cycle 7 day 1. This chain uses TRBV2 with TRBJ2-1; 7 nucleotides agree with TRBD1. The input for sequencing was CD4+ or CD8+ T cells sorted from blood, taken in a trial of the OX40 agonist ivuxolimab. The source of this sequence is an adult with an advanced solid tumor such as melanoma, head and neck, liver or kidney cancer. The CDR3 DNA is TGTGCCAGCAGTGACCGAGGACCCGGGACAGCCAGCAATGAGCAGTTCTTC. It is translated as CASSDRGPGTASNEQFF.